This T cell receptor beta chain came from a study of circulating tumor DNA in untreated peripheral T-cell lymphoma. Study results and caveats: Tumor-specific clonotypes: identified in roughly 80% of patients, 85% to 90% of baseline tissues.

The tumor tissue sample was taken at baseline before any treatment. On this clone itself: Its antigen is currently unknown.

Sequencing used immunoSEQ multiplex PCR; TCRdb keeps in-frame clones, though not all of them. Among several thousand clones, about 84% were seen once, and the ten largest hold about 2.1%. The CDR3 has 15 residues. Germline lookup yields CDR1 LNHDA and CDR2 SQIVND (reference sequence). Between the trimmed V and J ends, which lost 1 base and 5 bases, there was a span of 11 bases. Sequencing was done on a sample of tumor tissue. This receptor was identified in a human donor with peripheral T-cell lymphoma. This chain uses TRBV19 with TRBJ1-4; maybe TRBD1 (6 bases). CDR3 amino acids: CASSIVGGVNEKLFF. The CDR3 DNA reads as TGTGCCAGTAGTATAGTCGGGGGCGTGAATGAAAAACTGTTTTTT.